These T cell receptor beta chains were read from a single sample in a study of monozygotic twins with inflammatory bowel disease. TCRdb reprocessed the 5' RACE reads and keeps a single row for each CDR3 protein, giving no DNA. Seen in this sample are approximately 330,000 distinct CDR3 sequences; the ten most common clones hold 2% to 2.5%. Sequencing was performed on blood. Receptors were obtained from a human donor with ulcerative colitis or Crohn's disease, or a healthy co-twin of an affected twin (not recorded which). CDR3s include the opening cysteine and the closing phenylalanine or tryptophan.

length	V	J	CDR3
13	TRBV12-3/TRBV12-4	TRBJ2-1	CASSSYRDNEQFF
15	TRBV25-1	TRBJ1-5	CASSEWGWGNQPQHF
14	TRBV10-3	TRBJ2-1	CAISDQSSYNEQFF
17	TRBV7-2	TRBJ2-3	CASSTRQSGPGTDTQYF
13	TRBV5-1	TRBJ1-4	CASSLDGNEQLFF
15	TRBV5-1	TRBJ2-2	CASSPGTANTGELFF
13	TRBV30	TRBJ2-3	CAWSVGETDTQYF
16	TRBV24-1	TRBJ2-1	CATSDRGQGAWREQFF
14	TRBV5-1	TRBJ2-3	CASSLVSLTDTQYF
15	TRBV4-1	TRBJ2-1	CASSQAGVSLDEQFF
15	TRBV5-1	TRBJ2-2	CASSTGNTNTGVLFF
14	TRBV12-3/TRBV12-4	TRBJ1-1	CASSLVRLLEEAFF
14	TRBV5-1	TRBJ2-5	CATAHGYRKETQYF
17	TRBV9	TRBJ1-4	CASSSPDPVATNEKLFF
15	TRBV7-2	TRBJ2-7	CASSLTRDSSYEQYF
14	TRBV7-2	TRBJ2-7	CASSFVGQGAEQYF
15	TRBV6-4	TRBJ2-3	CASSARGGSRDTQYF
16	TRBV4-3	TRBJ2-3	CASSQGEGQVTDTQYF
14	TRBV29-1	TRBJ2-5	CSVEKGQGSETQYF
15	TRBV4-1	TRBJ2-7	CASSLGRGEPDEQYF
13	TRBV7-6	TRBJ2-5	CASSLAKQETQYF
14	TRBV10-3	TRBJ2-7	CAISGTSGPSEQYF
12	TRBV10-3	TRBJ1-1	CAISDGGVRNFF
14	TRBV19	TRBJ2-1	CASSIAPVVNEQFF
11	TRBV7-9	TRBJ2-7	CASSPLYEQYF
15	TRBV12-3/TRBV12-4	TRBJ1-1	CASSSGDGMNTEAFF
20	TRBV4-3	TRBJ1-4	CASSQDLLQGTSATNEKLFF
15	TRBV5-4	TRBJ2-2	CASSDGTGLTGELVF
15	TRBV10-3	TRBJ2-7	CAISEPNAGPLEQYF
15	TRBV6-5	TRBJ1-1	CASSYSTLGNTEAFF
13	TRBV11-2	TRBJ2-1	CASTSGPYNEQFF
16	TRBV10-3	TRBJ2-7	CAISESPTSGGDEQYF
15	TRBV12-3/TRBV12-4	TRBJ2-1	CASSPGTSVQNEQFF
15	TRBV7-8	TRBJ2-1	CASSSYLSSYNEQFF
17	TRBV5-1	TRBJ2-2	CASSPRVGGGSTGELFF
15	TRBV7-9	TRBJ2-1	CACSGGRESYNEQFF
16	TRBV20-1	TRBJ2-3	CSARSDRDSSTDTQYF
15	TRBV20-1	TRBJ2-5	CSARDGLASQETQYF
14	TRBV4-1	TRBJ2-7	CASSPRLAGLEQYF
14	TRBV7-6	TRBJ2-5	CASSSPSGQETQYF
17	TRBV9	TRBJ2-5	CASSAGLAGGNQETQYF
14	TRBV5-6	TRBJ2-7	CASSHSGGTYEQYF
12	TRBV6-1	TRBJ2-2	CASNRVAGELFF
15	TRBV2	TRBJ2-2	CASRESGADTGELFF
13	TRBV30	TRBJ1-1	CAWSVQGNTEAFF